This T cell receptor (beta chain) derives from a study of early T cells in non-severe SARS-CoV-2 infection. One entry per CDR3 protein, called by TCRdb with MiXCR from the 5' RACE reads. In the table there are tens of thousands of distinct CDR3 sequences, over 4.5% of which are singletons. Germline V gene lookup returns CDR1 MGHDK and CDR2 SYGVNS. V was pared by 5 bases and J by 3 bases, with 3 bases of the junction left unmatched. The CDR3 contains 14 residues. The genes are TRBV25-1 and TRBJ2-7; 11 nucleotides line up with TRBD2. The sequence came from an adult who was a healthcare worker with PCR-confirmed SARS-CoV-2 infection or an uninfected control (not recorded which). Source: whole blood, taken at baseline. Written as DNA, the CDR3 is TGTGCCAGCAGTCTGGGACTAGCGGTCTACGAGCAGTACTTC. Translating gives CASSLGLAVYEQYF.